The 25 T cell receptor beta chains given below trace back to one sample, sequenced in a study of blood T cell repertoires in COVID-19. The repertoire was sequenced with immunoSEQ multiplex PCR; TCRdb's copy has only in-frame clones and lacks some. The table lists about 180,000 clones, about 84% of them singletons. Input material: peripheral blood. Receptors were obtained from a person aged 65 to 79 with COVID-19, enrolled during active disease.

The table lists this clone with a few counts. The V call is TRBV5-1, the J call TRBJ2-7; D not certain. V gave up 2 bases and J gave up 0 bases, with 6 bases separating them. Germline V gene sequence: CDR1 SGHRS, CDR2 YFSETQ. The CDR3 sequence is 13 residues long. CDR3 sequence (DNA): TGCGCCAGCAGCTTCACAGCCTCCTACGAGCAGTACTTC. As protein: CASSFTASYEQYF.

The chain joins TRBV5-5 to TRBJ1-6; TRBD1 matches at 8 bases. This CDR3 contains 14 residues. Germline CDR1 reads SGHKS; CDR2 reads YYEKEE (reference sequence). V shed 2 bases and J 8 bases; nucleotides not matched to a gene: 3. The CDR3 DNA reads as TGTGCCAGCAGCTTCCAGGGGGCGGATTCACCCCTCCACTTT. Amino acid sequence: CASSFQGADSPLHF.

This chain joins TRBV19 and TRBJ1-2; TRBD1 aligns across 7 bases. Germline V gene lookup returns CDR1 LNHDA and CDR2 SQIVND (reference sequence). With 6 bases clipped from V and 4 bases from J, the junction kept 5 bases outside the gene matches. This CDR3 is 13 amino acids long. CDR3 coding DNA: TGTGCCAGTAGGAACACAGGGGCCTATGGCTACACCTTC. Translating gives CASRNTGAYGYTF.

This clone was observed a single time. This chain joins TRBV5-1 and TRBJ1-4; D unclear. The ends were cut back, 3 bases at V and 6 bases at J, with 15 bases in the middle. The CDR3 runs 15 residues. Germline V gene lookup returns CDR1 SGHRS and CDR2 YFSETQ. The CDR3 DNA reads TGCGCCAGCAGCTCTTCCTCCAAAGGAGATGAAAAACTGTTTTTT. It encodes CASSSSSKGDEKLFF.

V usage is TRBV6-5 and J usage is TRBJ1-4, with 7 bases fitting TRBD1. CDR1 MNHEY and CDR2 SVGAGI come from the germline V gene. V lost 8 bases, J lost 5 bases, and 8 bases stayed unmatched. The CDR3 has 14 residues. This CDR3 is CASERQGTNEKLFF. The CDR3 bases are TGTGCCAGCGAACGACAGGGAACAAATGAAAAACTGTTTTTT.

The V call is TRBV19, the J call TRBJ1-2; 7 bases agree with TRBD1. The CDR3 runs to 14 residues. With V trimmed by 5 bases and J by 2 bases, 5 bases remained unmatched. Germline lookup yields CDR1 LNHDA and CDR2 SQIVND (reference sequence). CDR3 nucleotides: TGTGCCAGTAGTCCGACAGGGCAGAACTATGGCTACACCTTC. This translates into CASSPTGQNYGYTF.

This clone was recorded a few times. The CDR3 spells CASREQGMLGNQPQHF. The CDR3 DNA sequence: TGTGCCAGCAGGGAGCAGGGGATGTTGGGCAATCAGCCCCAGCATTTT. The chain joins TRBV2 to TRBJ1-5, with a weak D call TRBD1 (6 bases). From germline, CDR1 is SNHLY and CDR2 FYNNEI. V was cut by 6 bases and J by 2 bases, with 17 bases left in between. There are 16 residues in the CDR3.

The gene calls are TRBV18 and TRBJ2-6; 8 nucleotides align to TRBD2. V shed 3 bases and J 3 bases; nucleotides not matched to a gene: 10. The CDR3 length is 18 residues. The germline V gene encodes CDR1 KGHSH and CDR2 LQKENI. CDR3 coding DNA: TGTGCCAGCTCACCGACGCCGGGAGGGCCGGTTGGGGCCAACGTCCTGACTTTC. This gives the protein CASSPTPGGPVGANVLTF.

The chain couples TRBV6-5 to TRBJ2-1, with 10 positions matching TRBD2. V was clipped by 4 bases and J by 0 bases; unmatched bases: 3. CDR1 and CDR2 (germline): MNHEY, SVGAGI. The CDR3 length is 16 residues. Written as DNA, the CDR3 is TGTGCCAGCAGTTCGAGGACTAGCGGCTCCTACAATGAGCAGTTCTTC. Encoded protein: CASSSRTSGSYNEQFF.

This clone was picked up a small number of times. J is TRBJ1-5 and V is TRBV27; perhaps TRBD1 as D (5 bases). The V gene lost 6 bases and the J gene lost 5 bases, with 14 bases spanning the gap. The germline gives CDR1 MNHEY, CDR2 SMNVEV (reference sequence). There are 14 residues in the CDR3. The CDR3 reads CASSLAGVDQPQHF. The CDR3 DNA sequence: TGTGCCAGCAGCTTGGCGGGGGTAGATCAGCCCCAGCATTTT.

The chain combines TRBV9 with TRBJ1-4; 7 positions match TRBD1. There are 15 residues in the CDR3. The V and J ends lost 3 bases and 7 bases, in that order; junction bases with no gene match: 9. Germline assignment: CDR1 SGDLS and CDR2 YYNGEE. CDR3 residues: CASSAADRLGEKLFF. The CDR3 DNA is TGTGCCAGCAGCGCAGCGGACAGGCTAGGTGAAAAACTGTTTTTT.

The chain couples TRBV5-8 to TRBJ1-6, with a possible D match to TRBD1 (5 bases). Trimming shortened V by 2 bases and J by 7 bases, and 7 bases separated the two germline ends. Germline V gene data show CDR1 as SGHTS and CDR2 as YDEGEE. The CDR3 runs to 13 residues. CDR3 sequence reads: CASSFQGNSPLHF. The CDR3 nucleotides are TGTGCCAGCAGCTTCCAGGGAAATTCACCCCTCCACTTT.

The chain uses TRBV2 and TRBJ1-4, with a possible D match to TRBD1 (5 bases). V was clipped by 1 base and J by 4 bases, with 10 bases between them. The CDR3 is 15 amino acids. The V gene's germline CDR1 is SNHLY and CDR2 FYNNEI. The CDR3 region is CASSEGGPHNEKLFF. The CDR3 nucleotides read TGTGCCAGCAGTGAAGGGGGCCCTCATAATGAAAAACTGTTTTTT.

The rearrangement uses TRBV28 and TRBJ2-7; TRBD2 matches 7 bases. The germline gives CDR1 MDHEN, CDR2 SYDVKM. The CDR3 loop spans 14 amino acids. With 4 bases clipped from V and 0 bases from J, the junction kept 3 bases outside the gene matches. CDR3 sequence reads: CASSSGGPSYEQYF. The CDR3 DNA sequence: TGTGCCAGCAGTTCGGGGGGACCCTCCTACGAGCAGTACTTC.

The V gene is TRBV28, the J gene TRBJ2-7, with TRBD1 matching over 11 bases. V gave up 5 bases and J gave up 3 bases; unmatched junction bases: 6. Germline values: CDR1 MDHEN, CDR2 SYDVKM. There are 15 residues in the CDR3. CDR3 residues: CASSPVGTGGYEQYF. The CDR3 DNA sequence: TGTGCCAGCAGTCCCGTCGGGACAGGGGGCTACGAGCAGTACTTC.

The chain is built from TRBV9 and TRBJ2-1, with a weak D call TRBD2 (6 bases). V lost 4 bases and J lost 3, with 11 bases in between. The CDR3 consists of 14 residues. CDR1 and CDR2 (germline): SGDLS, YYNGEE. The CDR3 loop is CASSSTDYYNEQFF. CDR3 coding DNA: TGTGCCAGCAGCTCTACGGACTACTACAATGAGCAGTTCTTC.

The chain couples TRBV6-5 to TRBJ2-1; 9 bases map to TRBD2. V trimming: 4 bases; J trimming: 5 bases; junction bases outside the gene matches: 9. CDR3 size: 16 residues. CDR1 and CDR2 from the germline V gene are MNHEY and SVGAGI. DNA of the CDR3: TGTGCCAGCAGTTCTTCCGCGAGCGGGGGGCACAATGAGCAGTTCTTC. This gives the protein CASSSSASGGHNEQFF.

The chain employs TRBV12-2 and TRBJ2-1; TRBD2 is the table's D call and was not checked against the DNA. TRBV12-2 is a known pseudogene. CDR3 size: 16 residues. The CDR3 DNA reads TGTGCAAGTCGCTCCATAGGGCTAGCGGGAGACAATGAGCAGTTCTTC. Its protein is CASRSIGLAGDNEQFF.

V gene TRBV5-1 combines with J gene TRBJ2-7; 8 nucleotides line up with TRBD2. V trimming: 2 bases; J trimming: 2 bases; junction bases outside the gene matches: 3. This CDR3 is built from 14 residues. CDR1 and CDR2 (germline): SGHRS, YFSETQ. The CDR3 sequence is CASSFSGAPYEQYF. The CDR3 bases are TGCGCCAGCAGCTTTAGCGGGGCACCCTACGAGCAGTACTTC.

The chain carries TRBV18 and TRBJ1-4; D uncertain. V shed 1 base and J shed 1 base, with 10 bases lying between them. Germline lookup yields CDR1 KGHSH and CDR2 LQKENI. The CDR3 totals 16 residues. The chain's CDR3 is CASSPLSPGTNEKLFF. The CDR3 coding sequence is TGTGCCAGCTCACCACTTTCCCCAGGAACTAATGAAAAACTGTTTTTT.

The chain employs TRBV7-2 and TRBJ1-5; D gene ambiguous. The length of the CDR3 is 14 residues. Germline lookup yields CDR1 SGHTA and CDR2 FQGNSA. The germline V and J ends were trimmed by 5 bases and 0 bases, with 8 bases remaining between them. CDR3 in DNA: TGTGCCAGCAGCCAGTACGTTAGCAATCAGCCCCAGCATTTT. It encodes CASSQYVSNQPQHF.

This chain joins TRBV28 and TRBJ1-2; D is possibly TRBD1 (5 bases). Trimming left V 2 bases short and J 8 bases short, with 18 bases between. In germline, CDR1 is MDHEN, CDR2 SYDVKM. This CDR3 contains 15 residues. CDR3 residues: CASSLDVQASLGYTF. The DNA of the CDR3 is TGTGCCAGCAGTTTAGACGTACAGGCGTCCTTAGGCTACACCTTC.

This chain links TRBV20-1 with TRBJ2-5, with 8 bases matching TRBD2. From germline, CDR1 is DFQATT and CDR2 SNEGSKA (reference sequence). The CDR3 totals 14 residues. The ends lost 3 bases at V and 5 bases at J; junction bases unmatched: 8. The CDR3, as DNA: TGCAGTGCTAGTTACGGGGGGGCCGGGGAGACCCAGTACTTC. Translating it yields CSASYGGAGETQYF.

The chain joins TRBV4-3 to TRBJ1-1; D is unclear. V was cut by 4 bases and J by 3 bases, with 12 bases left in between. The CDR3 spans 14 residues. Germline assignment: CDR1 LGHNA and CDR2 YSLEER. Written as DNA, the CDR3 is TGCGCCAGCAGCCTCAGGATGCAGTACACTGAAGCTTTCTTT. Its protein product is CASSLRMQYTEAFF.

The chain couples TRBV2 to TRBJ2-5; TRBD1 aligns across 7 bases. The germline CDR1 and CDR2 sequences are SNHLY and FYNNEI. This CDR3 region has 10 residues. Unmatched junction bases numbered 0, after V lost 11 bases and J lost 3 bases. Written as DNA, the CDR3 is TGTGCCCAGGGGGAAGAGACCCAGTACTTC. Translation: CAQGEETQYF.